These 22 T cell receptor beta chains originate from one sample sequenced in a study of beta chain features in type 1 diabetes. Reverse transcription of all isolated RNA meant that expressed TCRB transcripts were sequenced. This table comes from immunoSEQ multiplex PCR, and its TCRdb copy is limited to in-frame clones, with some not included. In the table there are approximately 170,000 clones, about 9.1% of which are singletons. Sequencing used central memory CD4+ T cells from blood. The receptors were sampled from a woman in her late teens or twenties in good health.

This clone was counted a few times. The chain links TRBV10-3 to TRBJ2-2; 8 positions agree with TRBD2. In germline, CDR1 is ENHRY, CDR2 SYGVKD. The CDR3 has 14 amino acids. V shed 7 bases, J shed 1 base, and the junction held 2 bases outside the gene matches. The CDR3 DNA reads as TGTGCCATCACCACTAGCGGGAACACCGGGGAGCTGTTTTTT. This gives the protein CAITTSGNTGELFF.

This clone was seen a few times. The chain is built from TRBV29-1 and TRBJ1-1; the match to TRBD1 covers 12 bases. The CDR3 consists of 15 residues. V was clipped by 5 bases and J by 5 bases; unmatched bases: 9. Looked up from germline, CDR1 is SQVTM and CDR2 is ANQGSEA. The CDR3 DNA follows: TGCAGCGTTCGGGACAGGGGGCGTAGATTGACTGAAGCTTTCTTT. It yields the protein CSVRDRGRRLTEAFF.

Only a few counts were recorded for this clone. V is TRBV5-1 and J is TRBJ2-7; 10 bases line up with TRBD1. This CDR3 has 13 amino acids. The V gene's germline CDR1 is SGHRS and CDR2 YFSETQ. V lost 1 base, J lost 6 bases, and 1 base stayed unmatched. CDR3 in amino acids: CASSLWTGGEQYF. Written as DNA, the CDR3 is TGCGCCAGCAGCTTGTGGACAGGGGGCGAGCAGTACTTC.

Only a few counts were recorded for this clone. The chain recombines TRBV7-2 with TRBJ2-1; 9 bases are a match to TRBD1. After removal of 5 bases from V and 8 bases from J, the junction contained 4 bases not matched to a gene. Germline values: CDR1 SGHTA, CDR2 FQGNSA. The length of the CDR3 is 13 residues. The CDR3 DNA is TGTGCCAGCAGCCCACAGGGGGCCGATGAGCAGTTCTTC. Its protein product is CASSPQGADEQFF.

The chain has TRBV30 and TRBJ2-6; 10 bases line up with TRBD1. With V trimmed by 4 bases and J by 2 bases, 5 bases remained unmatched. The germline V gene encodes CDR1 GTSNPN and CDR2 SVGIG (reference sequence). This CDR3 comprises 16 residues. CDR3 region: CAWTGQGIAGANVLTF. The DNA for the CDR3 is TGTGCCTGGACGGGACAGGGGATCGCTGGGGCCAACGTCCTGACTTTC.

On this clone: This may arise from a read error, as a much more abundant clone is one base away. This chain connects TRBV9 to TRBJ1-2; 8 bases align to TRBD1. V was clipped by 4 bases and J by 3 bases; unmatched bases: 2. Germline CDR1 is SGDLS and CDR2 is YYNGEE. The CDR3 sequence is 13 residues long. CDR3 in DNA: TGTGCCAGCAGCCCACAGGGGGACTATGGCTACACCTTC. It codes for CASSPQGDYGYTF.

The chain couples TRBV6-5 to TRBJ1-5; tentative D call: TRBD1 (5 bases). The CDR3 length is 13 residues. V was shortened by 5 bases and J by 4 bases, with 9 bases between the two germline ends. Germline V lookup: CDR1 MNHEY, CDR2 SVGAGI. The CDR3 DNA reads as TGTGCCAGCAGTCGACAGAGAAATCAGCCCCAGCATTTT. It yields the protein CASSRQRNQPQHF.

CDR3 DNA: TGTGCCAGCAGTTACTCCCGGGACAGCTATGGCTACACCTTC. Protein product: CASSYSRDSYGYTF. The V call is TRBV6-6, the J call TRBJ1-2, with 7 bases fitting TRBD1. This CDR3 contains 14 residues. V trimming: 0 bases; J trimming: 4 bases; junction bases outside the gene matches: 2. From germline, CDR1 is MNHNY and CDR2 SVGAGI (reference sequence).

The V gene is TRBV19, the J gene TRBJ2-7; 8 bases match TRBD1. After removal of 8 bases from V and 5 bases from J, the junction contained 8 bases not matched to a gene. The CDR3 loop spans 13 amino acids. Germline V gene sequence: CDR1 LNHDA, CDR2 SQIVND (reference sequence). The CDR3 region is CASGRTGRNEQYF. CDR3 nucleotides: TGTGCCAGTGGAAGGACAGGGAGGAACGAGCAGTACTTC.

The chain employs TRBV18 and TRBJ2-7, with 7 bases aligning to TRBD1. The V gene's germline CDR1 is KGHSH and CDR2 LQKENI. The CDR3 runs 13 residues. Trimming took 8 bases from V and 3 from J; bases not matched to a gene: 7. The CDR3 here is CASSVGQSYEQYF. The CDR3 bases are TGTGCCAGCAGCGTGGGACAGAGCTACGAGCAGTACTTC.

This clone came up a few times. The V call is TRBV7-9, the J call TRBJ1-2, with D perhaps TRBD1 (6 bases). The CDR3 is 13 amino acids. Trimming left V 5 bases short and J 4 bases short, with 11 bases between. CDR1 is SEHNR, CDR2 FQNEAQ, per germline (reference sequence). This CDR3 is CASSPSTGYGYTF. CDR3 DNA sequence: TGTGCCAGCAGCCCCTCGACAGGCTATGGCTACACCTTC.

In DNA, the CDR3 is TGTGCCAGCAGCGGACAGGGCTACCAAGAGACCCAGTACTTC. It encodes CASSGQGYQETQYF. The chain couples TRBV7-8 to TRBJ2-5, with TRBD1 matching 8 bases. Germline CDR1 reads SGHVS; CDR2 reads FQNEAQ. Losses at the gene ends were 5 bases for V and 0 bases for J; bases not matched to a gene: 2. The CDR3 totals 14 residues.

This chain links TRBV19 with TRBJ2-1; tentatively, D is TRBD1 (6 bases). This CDR3 region has 14 residues. V was clipped by 1 base and J by 7 bases, with 11 bases between them. In germline, CDR1 is LNHDA, CDR2 SQIVND (reference sequence). DNA for the CDR3: TGTGCCAGTAGTATAGGAGGGGGTATTAATGAGCAGTTCTTC. Its protein product is CASSIGGGINEQFF. Drawing the rest from reference TRBV19 and TRBJ2-1, the complete variable domain is DGGITQSPKYLFRKEGQNVTLSCEQNLNHDAMYWYRQDPGQGLRLIYYSQIVNDFQKGDIAEGYSVSREKKESFPLTVTSAQKNPTAFYLCASSIGGGINEQFFGPGTRLTVL.

This clone was seen only a few times. V is TRBV7-2 and J is TRBJ2-1; D gene unclear. The V gene's germline CDR1 is SGHTA and CDR2 FQGNSA. The CDR3 extends over 13 amino acids. Trimming removed 5 bases at V and 4 bases at J, with 9 bases between. The DNA of the CDR3 is TGTGCCAGCAGCCCGAACTTGTACAATGAGCAGTTCTTC. This translates into CASSPNLYNEQFF.

The genes are TRBV9 and TRBJ2-5; possibly TRBD1 for D (5 bases). The CDR3 contains 15 residues. V lost 2 bases and J 2 bases, leaving 13 bases between the germline ends. Per the germline V gene, CDR1 is SGDLS and CDR2 is YYNGEE. The chain's CDR3 is CASSVGPGWQETQYF. The CDR3 DNA is TGTGCCAGCAGCGTGGGGCCGGGCTGGCAAGAGACCCAGTACTTC.

Points on this clone: Other DNA sequences from this sample encode an identical CDR3 as well. This rearrangement joins TRBV5-1 to TRBJ1-6; TRBD1 might be the D (6 bases). Germline V lookup: CDR1 SGHRS, CDR2 YFSETQ. CDR3 length: 14 residues. Trimming left V 0 bases short and J 7 bases short, with 8 bases between. DNA of the CDR3: TGCGCCAGCAGCTTGGGGCAGGGGAATTCACCCCTCCACTTT. It specifies CASSLGQGNSPLHF. Full variable domain (rest looked up from reference TRBV5-1 and TRBJ1-6): KAGVTQTPRYLIKTRGQQVTLSCSPISGHRSVSWYQQTPGQGLQFLFEYFSETQRNKGNFPGRFSGRQFSNSRSEMNVSTLELGDSALYLCASSLGQGNSPLHFGNGTRLTVT.

This clone was seen a handful of times. V usage is TRBV7-9 and J usage is TRBJ2-7, with a weak D call TRBD1 (5 bases). V gave up 5 bases and J gave up 6 bases, with 20 bases separating them. Germline values: CDR1 SEHNR, CDR2 FQNEAQ (reference sequence). CDR3 size: 15 residues. In DNA form, the CDR3 reads TGTGCCAGCAGCCTCGACACAGGAACCTCTCCCGAGCAGTACTTC. Translating gives CASSLDTGTSPEQYF.

The chain recombines TRBV30 with TRBJ2-1, with D possibly matching TRBD2 (6 bases). CDR1 is GTSNPN and CDR2 is SVGIG in the germline V gene (reference sequence). V lost 2 bases and J 4 bases, leaving 12 bases between the germline ends. The CDR3 consists of 14 residues. The CDR3 reads CAWSSTGTYNEQFF. The DNA for the CDR3 is TGTGCCTGGAGTTCTACCGGGACTTACAATGAGCAGTTCTTC.

V gene TRBV11-2 combines with J gene TRBJ2-3, with 7 bases that match TRBD2. Trimming removed 1 base from V and 5 bases from J; junction bases left unmatched: 9. The CDR3 contains 16 residues. From germline, CDR1 is SGHAT and CDR2 FQNNGV. DNA of the CDR3: TGTGCCAGCAGCTTAGGTTGGACTAGATTTGGAGATACGCAGTATTTT. Residues: CASSLGWTRFGDTQYF.

This clone has only a few counts. This chain's CDR3 is CASSFPRGTVSQETQYF. CDR3 nucleotides: TGTGCCAGCAGCTTCCCTCGGGGGACTGTTTCCCAAGAGACCCAGTACTTC. The chain combines TRBV11-2 with TRBJ2-5; possibly TRBD2 for D (6 bases). The CDR3 consists of 17 residues. From germline, CDR1 is SGHAT and CDR2 FQNNGV. V lost 3 bases and J 1 base, leaving 18 bases between the germline ends.

The chain employs TRBV4-3 and TRBJ1-1, with no clear D. Per germline, CDR1 LGHNA and CDR2 YSLEER. This CDR3 is 13 amino acids long. V dropped 1 base and J dropped 4 bases, with 7 bases sitting between them. The CDR3 bases are TGCGCCAGCAGCCAAGTTAGAACCACTGAAGCTTTCTTT. Encoded protein: CASSQVRTTEAFF.

This clone was seen a handful of times. The chain is built from TRBV28 and TRBJ1-5; possible D gene TRBD1, 5 bases. The CDR3 runs 13 residues. The ends were cut back, 3 bases at V and 4 bases at J, with 7 bases in the middle. Per the germline V gene, CDR1 is MDHEN and CDR2 is SYDVKM. CDR3 residues: CASSLYRNQPQHF. CDR3 sequence (DNA): TGTGCCAGCAGTTTGTACAGGAATCAGCCCCAGCATTTT.